The source of this TCR beta chain is a study of blood T cell repertoires in COVID-19. TCRdb's table, derived via immunoSEQ multiplex PCR, lists solely in-frame clones and lacks some. This sample has approximately 37,000 clones; just over 85% occur once, and the top ten carry approximately 5.4%. This CDR3 is 14 amino acids long. V dropped 2 bases and J dropped 5; count of bases not matched to a gene: 3. The germline V gene has CDR1 WNHNN and CDR2 SYGVQD (reference sequence). The J gene is TRBJ2-1, the V gene TRBV10-1; 7 positions agree with TRBD2. The sequencing sample was made of peripheral blood. The receptor was derived from a man between 35 and 55 years old with active COVID-19. Here the CDR3 DNA reads TGCGCCAGCAGTGAGGCGGGAGAGGACAATGAGCAGTTCTTC. Its protein is CASSEAGEDNEQFF.